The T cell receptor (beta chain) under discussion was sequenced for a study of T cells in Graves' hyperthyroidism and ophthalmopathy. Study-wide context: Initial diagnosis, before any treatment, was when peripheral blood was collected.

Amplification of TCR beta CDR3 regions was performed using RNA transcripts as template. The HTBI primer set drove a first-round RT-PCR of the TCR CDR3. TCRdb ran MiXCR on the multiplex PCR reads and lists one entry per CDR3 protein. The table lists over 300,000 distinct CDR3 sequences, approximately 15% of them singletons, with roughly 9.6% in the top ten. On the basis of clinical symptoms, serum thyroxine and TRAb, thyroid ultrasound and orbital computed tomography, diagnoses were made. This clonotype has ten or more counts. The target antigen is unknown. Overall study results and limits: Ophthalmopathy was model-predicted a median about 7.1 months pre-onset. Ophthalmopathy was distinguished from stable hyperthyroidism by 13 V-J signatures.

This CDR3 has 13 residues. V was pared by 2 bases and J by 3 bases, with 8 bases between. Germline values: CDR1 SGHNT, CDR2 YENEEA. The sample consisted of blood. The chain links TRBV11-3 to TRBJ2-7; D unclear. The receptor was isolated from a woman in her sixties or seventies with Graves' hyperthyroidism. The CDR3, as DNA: TGTGCCAGCAGCTTAATTGCCGGCTACGAGCAGTACTTC. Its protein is CASSLIAGYEQYF.